These 25 T cell receptor beta chains came from one sample sequenced in a study of blood T cell repertoires in COVID-19 (dated by TCRdb to 2020 to 2022). Libraries were constructed by the immunoSEQ multiplex PCR assay. TCRdb limited this immuneACCESS table to in-frame rearrangements with V and J called. A share of clones is missing; checked studies link under half to unresolved V genes, and the rest is unexplained. The sample table holds approximately 460,000 clones, of which nearly 90% were seen once. In total, the top ten clones hold 0.9% of the sample. The sequenced material came from peripheral blood. These receptors were obtained from a man aged 18 to 30 with COVID-19, enrolled during active disease.

This clone was seen a single time. V usage is TRBV2 and J usage is TRBJ1-5; D is possibly TRBD1 (5 bases). The V gene lost 1 base and the J gene lost 8 bases, with 15 bases spanning the gap. This CDR3 spans 15 amino acids. Germline V gene lookup returns CDR1 SNHLY and CDR2 FYNNEI. CDR3 amino acids: CASSEGGQLTEPQHF. CDR3 bases: TGTGCCAGCAGTGAAGGGGGCCAGTTGACGGAGCCCCAGCATTTT. Complete variable domain (other parts from reference TRBV2 and TRBJ1-5): EPEVTQTPSHQVTQMGQEVILRCVPISNHLYFYWYRQILGQKVEFLVSFYNNEISEKSEIFDDQFSVERPDGSNFTLKIRSTKLEDSAMYFCASSEGGQLTEPQHFGDGTRLSIL.

The V call is TRBV6-5, the J call TRBJ2-7; 9 nucleotides match TRBD1. Losses at the gene ends were 2 bases for V and 4 bases for J; bases not matched to a gene: 9. This CDR3 has 16 amino acids. Germline lookup yields CDR1 MNHEY and CDR2 SVGAGI. In DNA, the CDR3 is TGTGCCAGCAGTTACCGCCCGGGACAGGGATGGTACGAGCAGTACTTC. Amino acid sequence: CASSYRPGQGWYEQYF.

This clone was observed a handful of times. The chain has TRBV20-1 and TRBJ2-1, with TRBD2 matching 7 bases. The germline V gene encodes CDR1 DFQATT and CDR2 SNEGSKA (reference sequence). The CDR3 has 14 amino acids. The V and J ends lost 3 bases and 2 bases, in that order; junction bases with no gene match: 4. The CDR3, as DNA: TGCAGTGCTAGTAGGGCGGGGGCCTACAATGAGCAGTTCTTC. Amino acids: CSASRAGAYNEQFF.

The J gene is TRBJ2-7, the V gene TRBV7-2, with a possible D match to TRBD2 (6 bases). Trimming took 8 bases from V and 0 from J, leaving 8 bases between them. The length of the CDR3 is 12 residues. CDR1 SGHTA and CDR2 FQGNSA come from the germline V gene. For the CDR3, the DNA is TGTGCCAGCGGGAGGTCCTCCTACGAGCAGTACTTC. As protein: CASGRSSYEQYF. Together with reference TRBV7-2 and TRBJ2-7, the CDR3 gives the full variable domain: GAGVSQSPSNKVTEKGKDVELRCDPISGHTALYWYRQSLGQGLEFLIYFQGNSAPDKSGLPSDRFSAERTGGSVSTLTIQRTQQEDSAVYLCASGRSSYEQYFGPGTRLTVT.

V usage is TRBV5-5 and J usage is TRBJ2-1, with 8 bases fitting TRBD2. Germline values: CDR1 SGHKS, CDR2 YYEKEE (reference sequence). The trim removed 1 base at V and 8 bases at J, leaving 8 bases unmatched. The CDR3 covers 15 residues. DNA for the CDR3: TGTGCCAGCAGCTTGTATGAGCGGGGGATCGATGAGCAGTTCTTC. Translating gives CASSLYERGIDEQFF.

The V gene is TRBV24-1, the J gene TRBJ2-3; D might be TRBD2 (5 bases). From germline, CDR1 is KGHDR and CDR2 SFDVKD. The length of the CDR3 is 14 residues. Trimming shortened V by 3 bases and J by 3 bases, and 9 bases separated the two germline ends. The CDR3 region has the DNA TGTGCCACCAGTGATCGGGGTACAACAGATACGCAGTATTTT. It encodes CATSDRGTTDTQYF.

This chain links TRBV18 with TRBJ1-3; D is perhaps TRBD1 (6 bases). V was cut by 6 bases and J by 2 bases, with 14 bases left in between. Germline V gene lookup returns CDR1 KGHSH and CDR2 LQKENI. The CDR3 totals 15 residues. CDR3 nucleotides: TGTGCCAGCTCGTCTAACAGGGCAACTGGAAACACCATATATTTT. Its translation: CASSSNRATGNTIYF.

V is TRBV3-1 (or the pseudogene TRBV3-2) and J is TRBJ1-3; 9 positions agree with TRBD1. The CDR3 is made up of 15 amino acids. The V segment lost 1 base and the J segment 5 bases; nucleotides outside the gene matches: 3. Germline-derived CDR1 and CDR2 are LGHDT and YNNKEL (reference sequence). Here the CDR3 DNA reads TGTGCCAGCAGCCAAGGAGGGACAGGGCGAAACACCATATATTTT. Translation: CASSQGGTGRNTIYF.

The rearrangement joins TRBV19 to TRBJ1-4, with 9 bases aligning to TRBD1. The CDR3 has 15 amino acids. Germline V gene lookup returns CDR1 LNHDA and CDR2 SQIVND (reference sequence). Trimming took 5 bases from V and 5 from J; bases not matched to a gene: 6. The CDR3 region has the DNA TGTGCCAGTAGTGCCTACAGGGGGCAGAATGAAAAACTGTTTTTT. Translation: CASSAYRGQNEKLFF.

The V and J genes are TRBV6-5 and TRBJ2-2, with unresolved D. V lost 2 bases, J lost 5 bases, and 9 bases lay in between. The CDR3 has 14 residues. Germline V CDR1 and CDR2: MNHEY, SVGAGI. CDR3 region: CASSYGQATGELFF. The DNA of the CDR3 is TGTGCCAGCAGTTACGGGCAGGCGACCGGGGAGCTGTTTTTT.

This clone was counted once. The V call is TRBV7-2, the J call TRBJ2-2; TRBD2 aligns across 8 bases. J was trimmed by 3 bases and V by 1 base; bases with no gene match: 4. The CDR3 totals 16 residues. The V gene's germline CDR1 is SGHTA and CDR2 FQGNSA. The CDR3 is CASSLVLAGDTGELFF. CDR3 sequence (DNA): TGTGCCAGCAGCTTAGTGCTAGCGGGTGACACCGGGGAGCTGTTTTTT. The whole variable domain, filled in from reference TRBV7-2 and TRBJ2-2, reads GAGVSQSPSNKVTEKGKDVELRCDPISGHTALYWYRQSLGQGLEFLIYFQGNSAPDKSGLPSDRFSAERTGGSVSTLTIQRTQQEDSAVYLCASSLVLAGDTGELFFGEGSRLTVL.

The V call is TRBV5-1, the J call TRBJ1-2; 7 bases line up with TRBD1. The CDR3 loop spans 13 amino acids. Trimming took 4 bases from V and 4 from J; bases not matched to a gene: 4. Looked up from germline, CDR1 is SGHRS and CDR2 is YFSETQ. The CDR3 is CASSRDRGYGYTF. CDR3 DNA: TGCGCCAGCAGCCGGGACAGAGGCTATGGCTACACCTTC.

The V call is TRBV3-1 (or the pseudogene TRBV3-2), the J call TRBJ2-5; 16 bases align to TRBD2. The CDR3 runs to 19 residues. The germline CDR1 and CDR2 sequences are LGHDT and YNNKEL (reference sequence). Trimming took 4 bases from V and 5 from J; bases not matched to a gene: 13. CDR3 DNA sequence: TGTGCCAGCAGCCGACAGGTGGGACTAGCGGGAGGGCCGCGGGAGACCCAGTACTTC. Translation gives CASSRQVGLAGGPRETQYF.

This clone appeared a few times. The chain couples TRBV6-4 to TRBJ2-1, with 10 nucleotides matching TRBD2. From germline, CDR1 is MRHNA and CDR2 SNTAGT. The CDR3 sequence is 15 residues long. V lost 3 bases to trimming and J lost 6 bases; unmatched junction nucleotides: 5. CDR3 DNA sequence: TGTGCCAGCAGTGAGGTTCTAGCGGGAGCCAATGAGCAGTTCTTC. This sequence encodes CASSEVLAGANEQFF.

This rearrangement joins TRBV6-5 to TRBJ1-1; 12 nucleotides align to TRBD1. The CDR3 loop spans 15 amino acids. CDR1 and CDR2 (germline): MNHEY, SVGAGI. The V and J ends lost 5 bases and 5 bases, in that order; junction bases with no gene match: 6. In DNA form, the CDR3 reads TGTGCCAGCAGTCCCCGGGACAGGGGGCGTACTGAAGCTTTCTTT. Translated: CASSPRDRGRTEAFF.

V is TRBV24-1 and J is TRBJ2-3; 12 nucleotides agree with TRBD1. Unmatched junction bases numbered 9, after V lost 4 bases and J lost 5 bases. There are 17 residues in the CDR3. The germline gives CDR1 KGHDR, CDR2 SFDVKD. The CDR3 sequence: CATSDVPGQGAVDTQYF. The CDR3 DNA reads TGTGCCACCAGTGACGTCCCGGGACAGGGGGCCGTAGATACGCAGTATTTT.

V and J are TRBV5-1 and TRBJ1-2; TRBD1 aligns across 9 bases. This CDR3 is built from 13 residues. Germline-derived CDR1 and CDR2 are SGHRS and YFSETQ. The J segment lost 7 bases and the V segment lost 4 bases, leaving 5 bases of the junction unmatched. The DNA for the CDR3 is TGCGCCAGCAGCGTGGGACAGGGTGGTGGCTACACCTTC. Protein product: CASSVGQGGGYTF.

This chain joins TRBV27 and TRBJ2-3, with TRBD1 matching over 9 bases. Per the germline V gene, CDR1 is MNHEY and CDR2 is SMNVEV (reference sequence). The CDR3 totals 18 residues. After removal of 0 bases from V and 2 bases from J, the junction contained 9 bases not matched to a gene. The CDR3 coding sequence is TGTGCCAGCAGTTTATCGATTTTTAGGGACAGGGACACAGATACGCAGTATTTT. It is translated as CASSLSIFRDRDTDTQYF.

The chain combines TRBV18 with TRBJ2-7; the match to TRBD2 covers 8 bases. CDR1 is KGHSH and CDR2 is LQKENI in the germline V gene. The CDR3 runs to 16 residues. J gave up 0 bases and V 3 bases, and 7 bases lay outside the gene matches. The CDR3 is CASSPSLAVASYEQYF. DNA of the CDR3: TGTGCCAGCTCACCTTCACTAGCGGTAGCCTCCTACGAGCAGTACTTC.

The chain employs TRBV7-3 and TRBJ1-5; D not certain. There are 13 residues in the CDR3. V was cut by 5 bases and J by 6 bases, with 11 bases left in between. Per the germline V gene, CDR1 is SGHTA and CDR2 is FQGTGA. CDR3 DNA: TGTGCCAGCAGCGAAAGCCGGGGTCAGCCCCAGCATTTT. Encoded protein: CASSESRGQPQHF.

The gene calls are TRBV9 and TRBJ1-4; no reliable D call. The V end lost 4 bases, the J end lost 2 bases, and 18 bases lay between the germline ends. Germline V CDR1 and CDR2: SGDLS, YYNGEE. The CDR3 totals 17 residues. The CDR3 nucleotides read TGTGCCAGCAGCCCGGGGTTTTTCGTACGGACTAATGAAAAACTGTTTTTT. Translating it yields CASSPGFFVRTNEKLFF.

The chain is built from TRBV4-1 and TRBJ2-7; possible D gene TRBD1, 7 bases. V lost 5 bases to trimming and J lost 3 bases, with 17 bases between them. There are 15 residues in the CDR3. CDR1 is MGHRA and CDR2 is YSYEKL in the germline V gene. The CDR3 loop is CASSNGQGGHYEQYF. DNA of the CDR3: TGCGCCAGCAGCAATGGGCAGGGGGGTCACTACGAGCAGTACTTC.

The genes are TRBV10-2 and TRBJ2-3, with TRBD2 matching over 7 bases. The CDR3 length is 16 residues. CDR1 and CDR2 (germline): WSHSY, SAAADI. The ends lost 6 bases at V and 1 base at J; junction bases unmatched: 10. For the CDR3, the DNA is TGCGCCAGCAGCGCAACAGGAGCGGGGCGCACAGATACGCAGTATTTT. As protein: CASSATGAGRTDTQYF.

The rearrangement uses TRBV2 and TRBJ1-1; a weak D match, TRBD1 (5 bases). Germline V gene data show CDR1 as SNHLY and CDR2 as FYNNEI. This CDR3 comprises 14 residues. The V end was cut by 6 bases, the J end by 0 bases, with 11 bases between. CDR3 sequence (DNA): TGTGCCAGCAGGGTCAGGGCCATGAACACTGAAGCTTTCTTT. Residues: CASRVRAMNTEAFF.

The chain joins TRBV6-2 or TRBV6-3 to TRBJ2-5; 7 bases match TRBD2. V shed 3 bases and J 2 bases; nucleotides not matched to a gene: 6. Germline V gene lookup returns CDR1 MNHEY and CDR2 SVGEGT. The CDR3 extends over 15 amino acids. The DNA of the CDR3 is TGTGCCAGCAGTTATAGTTTGGGACTACAAGAGACCCAGTACTTC. The encoded protein is CASSYSLGLQETQYF.